This entry describes one T cell receptor (beta chain). These data belong to a study of blood T cell repertoires in COVID-19. Study information: T cells, B-cell-depleted T cells, or PBMCs supplied cDNA or gDNA.

Assay: immunoSEQ multiplex PCR; the TCRdb copy retains only in-frame clones and omits some. The sample records 200,000 to 300,000 clones, under 90% being singletons. This CDR3 comprises 13 residues. Germline CDR1 reads SGHNT; CDR2 reads YYREEE (reference sequence). V lost 4 bases, J lost 4 bases, and 4 bases stayed unmatched. The chain has TRBV5-4 and TRBJ1-2; 7 positions match TRBD1. This clonotype was sampled from a human donor in a cohort sampled during active COVID-19. The specimen sequenced was peripheral blood. CDR3 loop: CASSPGQIYGYTF. The CDR3 nucleotides read TGTGCCAGCAGCCCGGGACAGATCTATGGCTACACCTTC.